The rows below give T cell receptor beta chains drawn from one sample of a study of blood T cell repertoires in COVID-19. TCRdb's copy holds only in-frame clones and misses some; the assay was immunoSEQ multiplex PCR. The profile shows some 300,000 clones, around 87% of them singletons. Sequencing was done on a sample of PBMCs or T cells enriched from blood (not recorded which). The receptors derive from a woman under 30 with acute COVID-19. Each CDR3 is given without its conserved first and last residue. The D gene is left open where the match is weak.

j_call v_call d_call cdr3_aa
TRBJ1-1 TRBV11-2 NA ASSLLTEAF
TRBJ2-1 TRBV6-2/TRBV6-3 NA ASSYSRRRTYNEQF
TRBJ1-5 TRBV28 NA ASSFILKEIYSNQPQH
TRBJ2-3 TRBV6-2/TRBV6-3 TRBD2 ASSYSVVAGETDTQY
TRBJ1-2 TRBV28 NA ASSLGGNRDYGYT
TRBJ1-1 TRBV11-3 NA ASSLGTGRLAF
TRBJ1-1 TRBV18 NA ASSGGQPNTEAF
TRBJ1-2 TRBV24-1 NA ATSPGRRANYGYT
TRBJ2-7 TRBV6-5 TRBD1 ASSRQGPPYEQY
TRBJ1-6 TRBV6-5 NA ASSQTEDSPLH
TRBJ1-1 TRBV27 NA ASSFQGRTEAF
TRBJ1-5 TRBV28 NA ASSHYRENQPQH
TRBJ1-1 TRBV5-1 NA ASRSLEGPIEAF
TRBJ1-5 TRBV19 NA ASSMRPGDSNQPQH
TRBJ1-6 TRBV12-3/TRBV12-4 NA ASSGQLNSPLH
TRBJ2-1 TRBV27 TRBD1 AIRDSLYNEQF
TRBJ2-7 TRBV5-1 TRBD2 ASSPTPSGSSYEQY
TRBJ1-4 TRBV3-1/TRBV3-2 NA ASSQFLTATNEKLF
TRBJ2-1 TRBV18 NA ASSPRQQDNEQF
TRBJ1-5 TRBV19 NA ASSMGWGGYSNQPQH
TRBJ1-1 TRBV28 TRBD1 ASSPGTVTEAF
TRBJ1-1 TRBV30 TRBD1 AWSTGENTEAF